The sequence of this T cell receptor beta chain was determined in a study of T-cell reconstitution after alpha-beta-depleted transplantation in children (dated by TCRdb to about 2016). About the study as a whole: Using TCR repertoire profiling, the study quantitatively followed how T-cell immune reconstitution unfolded in children after TCRalphabeta/CD19-depleted allogeneic hematopoietic cell transplantation. On the study overall, not on this receptor specifically: About two months after transplant, the apparently early recovery of alphabetaT-cell counts reportedly depended on just several hundred clones that had expanded rapidly and came from non-depleted graft cells. In some patients, high TCRbeta diversity at day 60 was attributed to recipient T cells and intrathymic progenitors that had survived conditioning. Hyperexpanded clone frequencies declined over subsequent months; after one year, T-cell counts and TCRbeta diversity were mostly attributed to newly produced T cells.

The meaning of the sample's treatment or condition label: allogeneic hematopoietic cell transplantation with graft depleted of TCRalphabeta T cells and CD19 B cells. Transplant recipients were children who received TCRalphabeta/CD19-depleted allogeneic hematopoietic cell grafts. Receptor amplification or capture employed PCR. The reads were generated on an Illumina HiSeq 2500. To normalize quantification of the TCRbeta repertoire, the TCR libraries were built with molecular barcoding that relied on unique molecular identifiers. The public sequencing data were trimmed at Q25 with fastp and processed into clonotypes with MiXCR by TCRdb, which kept only in-frame beta chains. All rows with the same CDR3 protein become a single entry with the most common DNA and genes. The sample includes approximately 85,000 distinct CDR3 sequences, with 15% to 19% observed a single time. Of the sample, about 20% falls within the top ten clones.

CDR1 and CDR2 are drawn from the germline V gene (reference sequence): LNHNV, YYDKDF. Trimming takes 6 bases from V and 0 bases from J, and the germline ends sit 12 bases apart. Counted from cysteine to phenylalanine, this CDR3 has 15 amino acids. The DNA shown is the 45-base CDR3, in frame from base 1. With respect to this clonotype: Its binding antigen is unknown. It has no much larger one-base neighbor in the sample; base qualities were not kept.

The source is a male patient aged 2 to 10 who had a stem cell transplant for acute lymphoblastic leukemia, so the T cells may come from the graft donor. The sample in question was PBMCs, mostly from graft donor cells, obtained 180 days after TCRalphabeta/CD19-depleted stem cell transplant. The chain joins TRBV15 to TRBJ2-1; a tentative D match to TRBD1 spans 6 bases. This receptor has the CDR3 CATRGQTFSYNEQFF. The bases read TGTGCCACCAGGGGACAAACCTTCTCCTACAATGAGCAGTTCTTC.